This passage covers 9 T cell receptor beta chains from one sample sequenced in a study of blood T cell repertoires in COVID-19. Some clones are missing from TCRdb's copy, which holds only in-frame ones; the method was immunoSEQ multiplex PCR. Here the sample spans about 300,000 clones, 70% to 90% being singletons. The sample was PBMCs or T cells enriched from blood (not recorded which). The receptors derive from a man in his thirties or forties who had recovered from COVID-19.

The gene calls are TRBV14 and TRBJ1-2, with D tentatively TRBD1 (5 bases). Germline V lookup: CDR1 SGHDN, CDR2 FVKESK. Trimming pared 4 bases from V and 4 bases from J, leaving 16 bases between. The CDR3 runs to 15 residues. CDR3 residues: CASSPGTDTIYGYTF. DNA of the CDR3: TGTGCCAGCAGCCCCGGGACTGATACCATCTATGGCTACACCTTC.

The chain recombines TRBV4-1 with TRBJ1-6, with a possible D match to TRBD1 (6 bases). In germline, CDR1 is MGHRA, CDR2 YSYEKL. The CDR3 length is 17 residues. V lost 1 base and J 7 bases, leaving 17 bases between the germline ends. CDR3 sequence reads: CASSQARGGGQNSPLHF. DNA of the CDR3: TGCGCCAGCAGCCAAGCCCGGGGCGGGGGCCAAAATTCACCCCTCCACTTT.

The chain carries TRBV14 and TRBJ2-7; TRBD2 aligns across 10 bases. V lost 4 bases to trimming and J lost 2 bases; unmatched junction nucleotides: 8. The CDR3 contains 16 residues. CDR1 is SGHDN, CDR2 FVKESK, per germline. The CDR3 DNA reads TGTGCCAGCAGCCGAAGGACTAGCGGCCATACCTACGAGCAGTACTTC. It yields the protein CASSRRTSGHTYEQYF.

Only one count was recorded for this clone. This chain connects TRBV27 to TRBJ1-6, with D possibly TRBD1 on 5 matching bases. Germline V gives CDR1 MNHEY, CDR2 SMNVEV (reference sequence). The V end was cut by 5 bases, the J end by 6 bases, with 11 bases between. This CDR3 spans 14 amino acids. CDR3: CASSGGGFNSPLHF. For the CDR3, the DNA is TGTGCCAGCAGTGGTGGGGGGTTTAATTCACCCCTCCACTTT.

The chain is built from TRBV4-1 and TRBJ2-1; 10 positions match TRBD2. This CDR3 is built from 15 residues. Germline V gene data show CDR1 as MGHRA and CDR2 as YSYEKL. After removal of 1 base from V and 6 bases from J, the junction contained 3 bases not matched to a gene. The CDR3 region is CASSQGLAGANEQFF. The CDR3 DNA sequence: TGCGCCAGCAGCCAAGGGCTAGCGGGAGCCAATGAGCAGTTCTTC.

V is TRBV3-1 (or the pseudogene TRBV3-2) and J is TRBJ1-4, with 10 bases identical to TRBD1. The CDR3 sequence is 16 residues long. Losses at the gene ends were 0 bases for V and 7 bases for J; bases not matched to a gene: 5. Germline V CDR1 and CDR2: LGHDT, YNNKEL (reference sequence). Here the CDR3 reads CASSQEGTGVREKLFF. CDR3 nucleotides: TGTGCCAGCAGCCAAGAGGGGACAGGGGTCCGTGAAAAACTGTTTTTT.

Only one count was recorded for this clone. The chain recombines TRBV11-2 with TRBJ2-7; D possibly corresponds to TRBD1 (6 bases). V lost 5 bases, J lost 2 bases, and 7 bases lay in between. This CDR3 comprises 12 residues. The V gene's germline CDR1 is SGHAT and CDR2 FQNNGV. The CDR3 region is CASSRQAYEQYF. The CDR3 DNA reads TGTGCCAGCAGCCGACAGGCCTACGAGCAGTACTTC.

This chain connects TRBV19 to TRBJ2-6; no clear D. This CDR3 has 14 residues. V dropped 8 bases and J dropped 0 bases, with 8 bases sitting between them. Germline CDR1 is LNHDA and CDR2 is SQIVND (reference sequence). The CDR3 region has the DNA TGTGCCAGTGACACTTACTCTGGGGCCAACGTCCTGACTTTC. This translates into CASDTYSGANVLTF.

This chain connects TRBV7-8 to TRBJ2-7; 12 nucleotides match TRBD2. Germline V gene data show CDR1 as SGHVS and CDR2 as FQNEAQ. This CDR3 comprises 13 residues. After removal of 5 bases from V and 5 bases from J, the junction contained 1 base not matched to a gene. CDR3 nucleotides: TGTGCCAGCAGCGGACTAGCGGGAAACGAGCAGTACTTC. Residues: CASSGLAGNEQYF.